The clone carrying this T cell receptor beta chain was detected only a few times. Generated by immunoSEQ multiplex PCR, the TCRdb table keeps only in-frame clones and is missing some. The top ten clones hold roughly 0.55% of a sample with about 1.1 million clones, around 82% of them seen once. A split of CD4+ cells into CD45RA+ naive and CD45RA-negative memory subsets was performed. The source of the sample is a study of shared clonotypes between healthy human individuals. V was clipped by 6 bases and J by 3 bases, with 10 bases between them. Germline V gene data show CDR1 as SGHRS and CDR2 as YFSETQ. CDR3 length equals 12 residues.

Sequences were obtained from memory CD4+ T cells from PBMCs. Subset given: CD45RA-negative fraction. The source of this sequence is a man aged 18 to 30 in good health. Some clones in this sample may be carry-over from other donors' samples. The rearrangement joins TRBV5-1 to TRBJ2-7; no reliable D call. The CDR3 DNA follows: TGCGCCAGCACCAGTCTGGACTACGAGCAGTACTTC. Its translation: CASTSLDYEQYF.